This T cell receptor beta chain was identified during a study of Ad26.COV2.S vaccination and SARS-CoV-2 variants (dated by TCRdb to 2020 to 2023). With regard to the full study: Vaccine-arm donors were drawn from COV1001, a multicentre, randomized, double-blind, placebo-controlled phase I-IIa trial of Ad26.COV2.S in healthy adults. Ad26.COV2.S was administered intramuscularly at 5 x 10^10 or 1 x 10^11 viral particles, either as a single shot or as two shots given 56 days apart. Sequencing of the TCRbeta repertoire served to evaluate the specificity and breadth of SARS-CoV-2-reactive T cell receptors following Ad26.COV2.S vaccination. The TCR-sequenced set comprised approximately 32 samples: about 19 Ad26.COV2.S vaccine recipients, 5 placebo recipients and 8 SARS-CoV-2 convalescent individuals. Trial participants were randomized into five groups of five: low-dose or high-dose Ad26.COV2.S given once or twice, or placebo on both occasions. Throughout the experiments and outcome assessment, investigators stayed blinded to trial group allocation.

The full study reports these points: Substantial breadth of spike-specific CD8+ and CD4+ T cell responses was reported after vaccination. The study lacked the statistical power to compare responses across vaccine doses or regimens. Higher spike-specific TCR breadth was observed in Ad26.COV2.S recipients than in placebo recipients (P = 0.0014). The authors noted that total T cell responses may have been underestimated by the TCR breadth and depth analyses. Non-spike TCR breadth was comparable between vaccine and placebo recipients, consistent with the vaccine containing only spike.

CDR1 and CDR2, per the germline V gene (reference sequence), are SGHNT and YYREEE. The junction shows trimming of 1 base on V and 0 bases on J, plus 8 bases between the germline ends. From its cysteine to its phenylalanine, the CDR3 spans 15 amino acids. Here the CDR3 DNA is all that survives: 45 bases in frame from base 1. Worth noting for this clone: Its cognate antigen has yet to be identified. Base qualities were left out, and no much larger clone turns up one base away.

TCRbeta CDR3 regions were sequenced with the immunoSEQ Assay. After extraction, genomic DNA underwent amplification by bias-controlled multiplex PCR, followed by high-throughput sequencing. The source study handled its data this way. To quantify the absolute abundance of every unique TCRbeta CDR3 region, sequences were collapsed and filtered. T cell fraction was estimated by normalization of TCRbeta template counts to usable DNA, with usable DNA being measured through amplification of reference genes present in all nucleated cells. Repertoire TCRs were annotated as SARS-CoV-2-specific when V gene, CDR3 amino acid sequence and J gene were exactly matched to a known reactive TCR set. The reference SARS-CoV-2 TCR set came from MIRA and was filtered for enrichment in COVID-19-positive ImmuneCODE repertoires, removing public or cross-reactive TCRs. Using the MIRA antigens, annotated TCRs were further analysed by specific ORF or by position within an ORF. Depth was the summed frequency of annotated unique rearrangements, while breadth was defined as annotated unique rearrangements over total unique productive rearrangements. Two-sided Wilcoxon rank-sum tests were used to compare TCR breadth between groups. TCRdb provides this immuneACCESS table in a form limited to in-frame rearrangements. Some clones are lacking; in checked studies, under half of them reflect an unresolved V gene, and why the rest are absent is not known. V and J calls and clone size are those listed in that table; D and trimming were worked out from the DNA. In all, the sample holds approximately 300,000 clones, and around 85% of those were seen once. The biggest ten clones account for approximately 2% of the sample.

In the paper's terms, the treatment or condition label means: about 20 received Ad26.COV2.S at low or high dose, single or two shots; roughly 5 received placebo; per-sample allocation not given. For vaccine and placebo recipients, the sequenced repertoires came from samples collected on day 63 after the first injection. Cohort 1b enrolled 25 to 30 adults aged 18-55 years at a single site in Boston, USA, between 29 July and 7 August 2020. As a vaccine, Ad26.COV2.S was a replication-incompetent adenovirus type 26 vector that expressed a prefusion-stabilized SARS-CoV-2 spike protein derived from the original Wuhan strain.

The rearranged chain carries TRBV5-4 and TRBJ2-1, with TRBD1 perhaps the D gene, on 6 matching bases. Sequencing used peripheral blood, obtained in a trial of Ad26.COV2.S vaccine versus placebo. The TCR originated in a person between 18 and 60 years old who received the Ad26.COV2.S COVID-19 vaccine or a placebo. The DNA is as follows: TGTGCCAGCAGCTTGACAGGGAGCTCCTACAATGAGCAGTTCTTC. This translates into CASSLTGSSYNEQFF.